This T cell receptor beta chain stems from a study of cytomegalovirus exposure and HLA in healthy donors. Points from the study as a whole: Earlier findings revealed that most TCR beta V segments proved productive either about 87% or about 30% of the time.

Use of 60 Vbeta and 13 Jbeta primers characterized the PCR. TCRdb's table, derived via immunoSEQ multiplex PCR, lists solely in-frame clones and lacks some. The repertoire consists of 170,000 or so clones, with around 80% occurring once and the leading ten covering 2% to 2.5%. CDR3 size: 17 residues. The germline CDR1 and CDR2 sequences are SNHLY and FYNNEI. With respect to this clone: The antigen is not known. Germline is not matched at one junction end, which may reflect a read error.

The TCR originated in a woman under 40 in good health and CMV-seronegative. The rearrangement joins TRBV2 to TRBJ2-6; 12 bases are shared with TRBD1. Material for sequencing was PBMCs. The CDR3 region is CASLRDRGRSGANGLTF. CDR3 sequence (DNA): TGTGCCAGCCTCCGGGACAGGGGGCGTTCTGGGGCCAACGGCCTGACTTTC.